Below are 3 T cell receptor beta chains sequenced from a single sample in a study of long-term antiretroviral therapy in people with HIV. Run at survey level, the immunoSEQ assay was version v3.0. Only in-frame clones appear in the TCRdb table, and some are missing; sequencing was by immunoSEQ multiplex PCR. The repertoire consists of under 45,000 clones, with around 85% occurring once and the leading ten covering roughly 4%. Sequenced material: unsorted PBMCs, taken 1.2 years after starting antiretroviral therapy. The receptor source for this set is a woman aged 45-60 years with HIV.

This chain connects TRBV5-6 to TRBJ1-2; no definite D call. The CDR3 is 17 amino acids. Trimming stripped 2 bases from V and 0 bases from J, with 17 bases between. Germline-derived CDR1 and CDR2 are SGHDT and YYEEEE. DNA for the CDR3: TGTGCCAGCAGCTTCCCCCTCGTCCAGTCAACTAACTATGGCTACACCTTC. This codes for CASSFPLVQSTNYGYTF.

V and J are TRBV7-6 and TRBJ1-3, with TRBD1 identical over 10 bases. This CDR3 spans 15 amino acids. Per germline, CDR1 SGHVS and CDR2 FNYEAQ. Trimming took 5 bases from V and 9 from J; bases not matched to a gene: 10. The CDR3 nucleotides are TGTGCCAGCAGCCCCCGACAGGGGGCAGGAGCCACCATATATTTT. Translation: CASSPRQGAGATIYF.

This clone was seen once. The chain employs TRBV7-2 and TRBJ1-1, with unresolved D. Deletions cut 2 bases from V and 5 bases from J, with 18 bases between. Looked up from germline, CDR1 is SGHTA and CDR2 is FQGNSA. This CDR3 contains 16 residues. For the CDR3, the DNA is TGTGCCAGCAGCTTATTACCGAGAAGAACAATGACTGAAGCTTTCTTT. This codes for CASSLLPRRTMTEAFF. The full variable domain, rest sourced from reference TRBV7-2 and TRBJ1-1, is GAGVSQSPSNKVTEKGKDVELRCDPISGHTALYWYRQSLGQGLEFLIYFQGNSAPDKSGLPSDRFSAERTGGSVSTLTIQRTQQEDSAVYLCASSLLPRRTMTEAFFGQGTRLTVV.